This TCR beta chain was found in a study of T cells in Graves' hyperthyroidism and ophthalmopathy. Amplification of TCR beta CDR3 regions was performed using RNA transcripts as template. First-round RT-PCR of the TCR CDR3 relied on the HTBI primer set. Each CDR3 protein is one row after TCRdb ran MiXCR on the multiplex PCR reads. This sample has a few hundred thousand distinct CDR3 sequences, with around a quarter found just once. This CDR3 contains 15 residues. V shed 6 bases and J shed 8 bases, with 20 bases lying between them. Looked up from germline, CDR1 is SGHRS and CDR2 is YFSETQ. The sample comprised blood. The chain carries TRBV5-1 and TRBJ1-4, with D hard to call. The TCR originated in a man in his fifties with Graves' hyperthyroidism. CDR3 nucleotides: TGCGCCAGCACTAAAACTCGGGCCCTAGGAGAAAAACTGTTTTTT. It translates to CASTKTRALGEKLFF.